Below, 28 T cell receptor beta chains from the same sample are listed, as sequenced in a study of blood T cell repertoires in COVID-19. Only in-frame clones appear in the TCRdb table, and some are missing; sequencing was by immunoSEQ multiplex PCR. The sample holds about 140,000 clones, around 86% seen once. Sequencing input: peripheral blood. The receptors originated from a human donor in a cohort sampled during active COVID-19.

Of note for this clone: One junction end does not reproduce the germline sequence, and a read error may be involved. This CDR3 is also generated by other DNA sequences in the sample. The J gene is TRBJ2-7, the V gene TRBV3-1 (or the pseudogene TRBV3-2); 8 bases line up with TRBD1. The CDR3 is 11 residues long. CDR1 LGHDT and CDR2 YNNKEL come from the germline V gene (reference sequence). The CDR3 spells CASSQNRGMYF. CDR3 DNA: TGTGCCAGCAGCCAAAACAGGGGGATGTACTTT.

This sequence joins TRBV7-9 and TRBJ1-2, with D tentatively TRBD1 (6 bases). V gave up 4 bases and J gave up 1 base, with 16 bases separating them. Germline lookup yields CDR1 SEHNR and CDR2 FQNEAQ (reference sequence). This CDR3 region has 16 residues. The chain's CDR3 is CASSSAADSRNYGYTF. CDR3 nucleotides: TGTGCCAGCAGCTCGGCAGCGGACAGCCGTAACTATGGCTACACCTTC.

As DNA, the CDR3 is TGTGCCAGCAGCGCGACAGTGAACTATGGCTACACCTTC. Its translation is CASSATVNYGYTF. This rearrangement joins TRBV9 to TRBJ1-2; D possibly corresponds to TRBD1 (5 bases). The CDR3 runs 13 residues. V lost 3 bases to trimming and J lost 2 bases, with 8 bases between them. From germline, CDR1 is SGDLS and CDR2 YYNGEE.

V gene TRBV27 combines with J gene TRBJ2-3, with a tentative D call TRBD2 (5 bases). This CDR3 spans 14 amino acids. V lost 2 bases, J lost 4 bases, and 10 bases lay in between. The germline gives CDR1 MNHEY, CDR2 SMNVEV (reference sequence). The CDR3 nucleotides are TGTGCCAGCAGTTTACGGTCGGGGTCAGATACGCAGTATTTT. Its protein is CASSLRSGSDTQYF.

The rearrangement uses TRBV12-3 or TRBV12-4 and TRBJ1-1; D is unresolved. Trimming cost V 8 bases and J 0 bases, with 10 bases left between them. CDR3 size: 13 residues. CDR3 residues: CASRPQMNTEAFF. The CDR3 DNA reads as TGTGCCAGCCGGCCACAGATGAACACTGAAGCTTTCTTT.

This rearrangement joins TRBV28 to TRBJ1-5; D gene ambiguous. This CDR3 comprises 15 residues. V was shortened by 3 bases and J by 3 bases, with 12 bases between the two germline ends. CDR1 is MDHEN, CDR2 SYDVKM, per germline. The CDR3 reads CASSLEGSANQPQHF. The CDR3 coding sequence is TGTGCCAGCAGTTTGGAGGGAAGCGCCAATCAGCCCCAGCATTTT.

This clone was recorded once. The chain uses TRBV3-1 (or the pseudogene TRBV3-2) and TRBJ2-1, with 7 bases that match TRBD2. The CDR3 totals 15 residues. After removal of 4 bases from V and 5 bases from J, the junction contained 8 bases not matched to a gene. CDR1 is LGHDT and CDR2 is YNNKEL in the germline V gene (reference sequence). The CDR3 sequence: CASSPPQAGDNEQFF. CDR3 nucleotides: TGTGCCAGCAGCCCCCCCCAGGCGGGGGACAATGAGCAGTTCTTC.

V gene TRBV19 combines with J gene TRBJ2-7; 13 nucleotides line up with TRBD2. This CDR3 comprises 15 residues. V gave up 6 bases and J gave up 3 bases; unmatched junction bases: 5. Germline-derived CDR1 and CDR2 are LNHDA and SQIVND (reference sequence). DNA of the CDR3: TGTGCCAGTAGGCCCGGGACTAGCGGGATCTACGAGCAGTACTTC. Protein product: CASRPGTSGIYEQYF.

This CDR3 is CAWSRTGGPYNEQFF. DNA of the CDR3: TGTGCCTGGAGTAGAACGGGGGGGCCTTACAATGAGCAGTTCTTC. The chain has TRBV30 and TRBJ2-1, with TRBD2 identical over 8 bases. Germline V lookup: CDR1 GTSNPN, CDR2 SVGIG (reference sequence). The ends lost 2 bases at V and 4 bases at J; junction bases unmatched: 7. This CDR3 is built from 15 residues. Full variable domain (outside the CDR3, taken from reference TRBV30 and TRBJ2-1): SQTIHQWPATLVQPVGSPLSLECTVEGTSNPNLYWYRQAAGRGLQLLFYSVGIGQISSEVPQNLSASRPQDRQFILSSKKLLLSDSGFYLCAWSRTGGPYNEQFFGPGTRLTVL.

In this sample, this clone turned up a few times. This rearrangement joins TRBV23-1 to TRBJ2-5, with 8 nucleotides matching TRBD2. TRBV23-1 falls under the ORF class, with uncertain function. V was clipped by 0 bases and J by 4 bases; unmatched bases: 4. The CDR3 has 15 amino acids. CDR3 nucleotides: TGCGCCAGCAGTCAATCAAGGACTAGCCTAGAGACCCAGTACTTC. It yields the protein CASSQSRTSLETQYF.

This CDR3 is CASSLDTGFYGYTF. CDR3 coding DNA: TGTGCCAGCAGCTTAGATACAGGGTTCTATGGCTACACCTTC. The chain combines TRBV7-8 with TRBJ1-2; a possible D gene is TRBD1 (6 bases). Per germline, CDR1 SGHVS and CDR2 FQNEAQ. CDR3 size: 14 residues. The V gene lost 1 base and the J gene lost 4 bases, with 10 bases spanning the gap.

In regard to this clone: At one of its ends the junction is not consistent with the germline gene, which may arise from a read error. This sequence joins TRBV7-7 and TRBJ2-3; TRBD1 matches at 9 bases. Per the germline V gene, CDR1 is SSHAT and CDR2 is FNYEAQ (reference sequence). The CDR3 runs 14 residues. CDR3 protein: CASSVGQGADTQYF. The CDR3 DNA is TGTGCTAGCAGCGTGGGACAGGGTGCAGATACGCAGTATTTT.

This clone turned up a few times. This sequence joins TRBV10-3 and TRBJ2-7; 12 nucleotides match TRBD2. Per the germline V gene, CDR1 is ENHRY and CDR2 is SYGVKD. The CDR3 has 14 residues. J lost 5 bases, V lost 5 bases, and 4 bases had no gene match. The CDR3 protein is CAISPTSGSNEQYF. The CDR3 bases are TGTGCCATCAGTCCGACTAGCGGGAGTAACGAGCAGTACTTC.

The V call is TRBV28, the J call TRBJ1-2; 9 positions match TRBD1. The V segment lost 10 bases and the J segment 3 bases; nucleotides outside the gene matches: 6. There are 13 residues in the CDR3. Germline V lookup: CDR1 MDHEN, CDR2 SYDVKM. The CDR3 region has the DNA TGTGCCACCCATTGGACAGGGGACTATGGCTACACCTTC. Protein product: CATHWTGDYGYTF.

The CDR3 here is CASSPQDRIPSGNTIYF. The CDR3 DNA reads TGTGCCAGTAGTCCACAGGACAGGATCCCCTCTGGAAACACCATATATTTT. The V gene is TRBV19, the J gene TRBJ1-3, with 7 bases matching TRBD1. Germline V gives CDR1 LNHDA, CDR2 SQIVND (reference sequence). This CDR3 is built from 17 residues. J lost 0 bases, V lost 5 bases, and 10 bases had no gene match.

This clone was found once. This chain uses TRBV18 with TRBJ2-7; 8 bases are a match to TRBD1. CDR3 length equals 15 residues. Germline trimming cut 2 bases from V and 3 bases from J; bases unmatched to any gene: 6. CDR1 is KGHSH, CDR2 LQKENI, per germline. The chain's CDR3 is CASSPLTGASYEQYF. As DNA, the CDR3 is TGTGCCAGCTCACCATTGACAGGGGCGAGCTACGAGCAGTACTTC.

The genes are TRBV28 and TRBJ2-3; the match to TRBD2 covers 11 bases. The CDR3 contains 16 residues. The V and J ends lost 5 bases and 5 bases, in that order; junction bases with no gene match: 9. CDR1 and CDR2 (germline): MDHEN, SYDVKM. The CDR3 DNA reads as TGTGCCAGCAGTGTCCTTAGCGGGGGGGCGAAAGATACGCAGTATTTT. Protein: CASSVLSGGAKDTQYF.

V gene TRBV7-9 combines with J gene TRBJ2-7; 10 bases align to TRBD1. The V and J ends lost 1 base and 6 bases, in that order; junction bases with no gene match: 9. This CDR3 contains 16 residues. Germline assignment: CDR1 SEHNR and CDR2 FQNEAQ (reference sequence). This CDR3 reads CASSLGSRGQGSEQYF. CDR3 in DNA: TGTGCCAGCAGCTTAGGTTCTAGGGGACAGGGGAGCGAGCAGTACTTC.

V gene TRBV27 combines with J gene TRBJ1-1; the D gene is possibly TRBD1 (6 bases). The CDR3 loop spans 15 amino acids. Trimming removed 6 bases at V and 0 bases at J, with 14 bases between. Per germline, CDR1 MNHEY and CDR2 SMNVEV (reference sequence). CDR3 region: CASRSWTDLNTEAFF. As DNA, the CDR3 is TGTGCCAGCAGATCCTGGACAGATCTGAACACTGAAGCTTTCTTT.

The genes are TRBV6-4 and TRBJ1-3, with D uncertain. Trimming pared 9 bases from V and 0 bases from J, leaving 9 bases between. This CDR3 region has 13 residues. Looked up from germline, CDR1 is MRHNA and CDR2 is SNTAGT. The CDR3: CAREVFSGNTIYF. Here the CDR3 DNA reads TGTGCCAGGGAGGTCTTCTCTGGAAACACCATATATTTT.

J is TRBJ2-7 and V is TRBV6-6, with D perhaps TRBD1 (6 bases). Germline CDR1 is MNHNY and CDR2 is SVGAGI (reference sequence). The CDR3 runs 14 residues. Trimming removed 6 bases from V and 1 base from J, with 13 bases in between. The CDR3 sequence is CASRVKTGSYEQYF. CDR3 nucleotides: TGTGCCAGCAGAGTTAAGACAGGTTCCTACGAGCAGTACTTC.

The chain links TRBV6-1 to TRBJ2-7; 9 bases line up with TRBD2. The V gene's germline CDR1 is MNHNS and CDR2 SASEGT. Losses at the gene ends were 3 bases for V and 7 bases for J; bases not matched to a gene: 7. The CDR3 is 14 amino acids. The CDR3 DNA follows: TGTGCCAGCAGTGATAGCGGGGGCCTCTTGGAGCAGTACTTC. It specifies CASSDSGGLLEQYF.

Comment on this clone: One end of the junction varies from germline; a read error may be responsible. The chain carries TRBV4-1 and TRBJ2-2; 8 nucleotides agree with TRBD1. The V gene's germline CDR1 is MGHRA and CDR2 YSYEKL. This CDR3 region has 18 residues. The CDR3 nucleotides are TGCGCCAGCAGCCAAGATCCCCCTGGGACAGGCGAACACCGGGGAGCTGTTTTT. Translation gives CASSQDPPGTGEHRGAVF.

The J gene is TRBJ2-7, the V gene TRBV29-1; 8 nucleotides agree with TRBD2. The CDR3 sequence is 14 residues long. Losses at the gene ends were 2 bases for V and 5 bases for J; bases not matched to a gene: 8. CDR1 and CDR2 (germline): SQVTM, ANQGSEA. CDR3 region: CSVERLAGTDEQYF. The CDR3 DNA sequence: TGCAGCGTTGAACGGCTAGCGGGCACCGACGAGCAGTACTTC.

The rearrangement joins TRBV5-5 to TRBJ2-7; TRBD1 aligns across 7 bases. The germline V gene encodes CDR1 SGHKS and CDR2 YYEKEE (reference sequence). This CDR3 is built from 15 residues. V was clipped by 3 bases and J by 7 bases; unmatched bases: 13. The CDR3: CASSSDRPIWVEQYF. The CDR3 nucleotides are TGTGCCAGCAGCTCGGACAGGCCCATATGGGTAGAGCAGTACTTC.

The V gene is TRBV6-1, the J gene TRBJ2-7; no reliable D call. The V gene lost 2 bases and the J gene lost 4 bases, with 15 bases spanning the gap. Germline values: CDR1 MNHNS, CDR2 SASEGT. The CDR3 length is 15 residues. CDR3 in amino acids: CASSEWVAVRYEQYF. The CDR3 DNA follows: TGTGCCAGCAGTGAATGGGTAGCAGTTCGATACGAGCAGTACTTC.

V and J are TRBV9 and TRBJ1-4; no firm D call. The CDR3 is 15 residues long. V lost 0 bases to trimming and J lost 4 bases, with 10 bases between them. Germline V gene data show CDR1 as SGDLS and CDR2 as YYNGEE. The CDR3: CASSVGQALNEKLFF. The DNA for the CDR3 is TGTGCCAGCAGCGTAGGCCAGGCTCTTAATGAAAAACTGTTTTTT.

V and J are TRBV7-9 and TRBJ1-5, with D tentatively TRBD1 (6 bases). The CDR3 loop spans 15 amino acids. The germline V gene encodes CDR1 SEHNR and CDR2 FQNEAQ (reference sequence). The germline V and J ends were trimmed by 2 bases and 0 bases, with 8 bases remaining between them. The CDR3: CASSLSDSSNQPQHF. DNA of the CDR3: TGTGCCAGCAGCTTATCGGACAGTAGCAATCAGCCCCAGCATTTT. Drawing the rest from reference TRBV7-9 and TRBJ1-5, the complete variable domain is DTGVSQNPRHKITKRGQNVTFRCDPISEHNRLYWYRQTLGQGPEFLTYFQNEAQLEKSRLLSDRFSAERPKGSFSTLEIQRTEQGDSAMYLCASSLSDSSNQPQHFGDGTRLSIL.